The 32 T cell receptor beta chains in this list originate from one sample, sequenced in a study of blood T cell repertoires in COVID-19. Assay: immunoSEQ multiplex PCR; the TCRdb copy retains only in-frame clones and omits some. The profile shows just under 250,000 clones, roughly 90% of them singletons. Sequenced: PBMCs or T cells enriched from blood (not recorded which). These receptors originate from a young woman who had recovered from COVID-19.

V gene TRBV11-2 combines with J gene TRBJ2-7; TRBD1 matches at 7 bases. Germline CDR1 SGHAT, CDR2 FQNNGV. This CDR3 has 17 amino acids. V shed 3 bases and J 1 base; nucleotides not matched to a gene: 12. CDR3 bases: TGTGCCAGCAGCTTGTACGAGGGGGCACTTAGATCCTACGAGCAGTACTTC. Encoded protein: CASSLYEGALRSYEQYF.

The CDR3 loop is CASSSGTSGTYNEQFF. In DNA, the CDR3 is TGTGCCAGCAGTTCCGGGACTAGCGGTACCTACAATGAGCAGTTCTTC. This chain links TRBV6-2 or TRBV6-3 with TRBJ2-1; TRBD2 matches 11 bases. There are 16 residues in the CDR3. Trimming took 4 bases from V and 2 from J; bases not matched to a gene: 4. CDR1 and CDR2 (germline): MNHEY, SVGEGT.

The V and J genes are TRBV20-1 and TRBJ2-1; possibly TRBD2 for D (5 bases). Germline CDR1 is DFQATT and CDR2 is SNEGSKA (reference sequence). V was clipped by 6 bases and J by 2 bases, with 17 bases between them. This CDR3 has 15 amino acids. The CDR3 region has the DNA TGCAGTGCCAGTAACCAGCGGAAAACCTACAATGAGCAGTTCTTC. Its translation: CSASNQRKTYNEQFF.

This chain uses TRBV19 with TRBJ1-1; perhaps TRBD1 as D (5 bases). Trimming stripped 7 bases from V and 4 bases from J, with 13 bases between. The CDR3 loop spans 13 amino acids. Germline CDR1 and CDR2: LNHDA and SQIVND (reference sequence). The CDR3 DNA follows: TGTGCCAGTACCCTGACAGATTTCACTGAAGCTTTCTTT. Translated, it gives CASTLTDFTEAFF.

The chain uses TRBV25-1 and TRBJ1-4; 9 nucleotides agree with TRBD1. Germline trimming cut 3 bases from V and 5 bases from J; bases unmatched to any gene: 4. The CDR3 runs 15 residues. Germline CDR1 and CDR2: MGHDK and SYGVNS. CDR3 region: CASSDPTGGNEKLFF. The CDR3, as DNA: TGTGCCAGCAGTGATCCCACAGGGGGCAATGAAAAACTGTTTTTT.

V is TRBV3-1 (or the pseudogene TRBV3-2) and J is TRBJ2-2; TRBD2 is a possible D gene (6 bases). The CDR3 runs 15 residues. The V end lost 4 bases, the J end lost 0 bases, and 9 bases lay between the germline ends. Germline CDR1 and CDR2: LGHDT and YNNKEL (reference sequence). The CDR3 coding sequence is TGTGCCAGCAGCCGGAGGGACGCGAACACCGGGGAGCTGTTTTTT. Translated, it gives CASSRRDANTGELFF.

The genes are TRBV12-3 or TRBV12-4 and TRBJ1-5; D is uncertain. This CDR3 spans 12 amino acids. CDR3 sequence (DNA): TGTTCGAGTTCCGATAGCAATCAGCCCCAGCATTTT. It is translated as CSSSDSNQPQHF.

The chain has TRBV4-3 and TRBJ1-1; D possibly corresponds to TRBD1 (6 bases). The CDR3 is 14 residues long. V dropped 2 bases and J dropped 1 base, with 8 bases sitting between them. Germline V gene data show CDR1 as LGHNA and CDR2 as YSLEER. CDR3 residues: CASSQHRANTEAFF. CDR3 nucleotide sequence: TGCGCCAGCAGCCAACACAGGGCGAACACTGAAGCTTTCTTT.

This clone has a single count. The chain carries TRBV4-1 and TRBJ1-2, with D possibly TRBD1 on 5 matching bases. Deletions cut 0 bases from V and 0 bases from J, with 8 bases between. Germline values: CDR1 MGHRA, CDR2 YSYEKL. This CDR3 has 15 residues. The CDR3 loop reads CASSQEDTANYGYTF. The CDR3 DNA is TGCGCCAGCAGCCAAGAGGACACAGCTAACTATGGCTACACCTTC.

The chain couples TRBV6-5 to TRBJ2-5; D is possibly TRBD2 (5 bases). V gave up 6 bases and J gave up 1 base, with 15 bases separating them. This CDR3 contains 15 residues. CDR1 and CDR2 (germline): MNHEY, SVGAGI. CDR3 in DNA: TGTGCCAGCAGATCACTACTAGATAGCCAAGAGACCCAGTACTTC. This sequence encodes CASRSLLDSQETQYF.

The chain carries TRBV6-5 and TRBJ1-1; D gene uncertain. With 0 bases removed from V and 5 bases from J, the gap between germline ends came to 16 bases. Per germline, CDR1 MNHEY and CDR2 SVGAGI. The CDR3 contains 16 residues. The CDR3 region is CASSYSGLGGRTEAFF. The CDR3 nucleotides are TGTGCCAGCAGTTACTCCGGCTTAGGAGGGAGGACTGAAGCTTTCTTT.

The V gene is TRBV7-2, the J gene TRBJ2-5; 7 nucleotides agree with TRBD1. The CDR3 runs to 17 residues. With 2 bases clipped from V and 0 bases from J, the junction kept 9 bases outside the gene matches. Germline-derived CDR1 and CDR2 are SGHTA and FQGNSA. The CDR3 loop is CASSLKSPTGYQETQYF. CDR3 nucleotide sequence: TGTGCCAGCAGCTTAAAAAGCCCGACAGGGTACCAAGAGACCCAGTACTTC.

The V call is TRBV5-1, the J call TRBJ1-3; D perhaps matches TRBD1 (6 bases). V shed 4 bases and J shed 1 base, with 12 bases lying between them. Germline V gene sequence: CDR1 SGHRS, CDR2 YFSETQ. The CDR3 loop spans 15 amino acids. The chain's CDR3 is CASSPLQGSGNTIYF. The CDR3 bases are TGCGCCAGCAGCCCACTACAGGGATCTGGAAACACCATATATTTT.

The chain combines TRBV20-1 with TRBJ2-7; D not certain. V was cut by 3 bases and J by 1 base, with 7 bases left in between. Germline assignment: CDR1 DFQATT and CDR2 SNEGSKA (reference sequence). The CDR3 has 12 amino acids. The CDR3 loop reads CSASQESYEQYF. The CDR3 region has the DNA TGCAGTGCTAGTCAGGAATCCTACGAGCAGTACTTC.

CDR3 bases: TGTGCCAGTAGTAGCCCAGATGAATATGGCTACACCTTC. It encodes CASSSPDEYGYTF. The V call is TRBV19, the J call TRBJ1-2; unclear D gene. This CDR3 is 13 amino acids long. Germline V gene sequence: CDR1 LNHDA, CDR2 SQIVND (reference sequence). Trimming left V 4 bases short and J 5 bases short, with 11 bases between.

V usage is TRBV28 and J usage is TRBJ1-2; 7 nucleotides agree with TRBD1. The germline CDR1 and CDR2 sequences are MDHEN and SYDVKM. Trimming took 6 bases from V and 2 from J; bases not matched to a gene: 3. CDR3 length: 13 residues. The CDR3 DNA reads TGTGCCAGCAGCTTACAGGGGAACTATGGCTACACCTTC. Protein sequence: CASSLQGNYGYTF.

The chain recombines TRBV30 with TRBJ1-2; 8 nucleotides align to TRBD1. V gave up 0 bases and J gave up 8 bases; unmatched junction bases: 8. This CDR3 is 14 amino acids long. Germline CDR1 GTSNPN, CDR2 SVGIG (reference sequence). CDR3 nucleotide sequence: TGTGCCTGGAGTGTACAGGGGGTTACCGGCGGCTACACCTTC. Translated, it gives CAWSVQGVTGGYTF.

V usage is TRBV9 and J usage is TRBJ2-7; 8 bases align to TRBD2. Germline V gene data show CDR1 as SGDLS and CDR2 as YYNGEE. J was trimmed by 2 bases and V by 0 bases; bases with no gene match: 4. This CDR3 is 15 amino acids long. The CDR3 region is CASSVDSGTAYEQYF. The CDR3 DNA sequence: TGTGCCAGCAGCGTAGATAGCGGGACCGCCTACGAGCAGTACTTC.

The V and J genes are TRBV24-1 and TRBJ1-3; D is possibly TRBD1 (6 bases). The CDR3 spans 13 residues. CDR1 and CDR2 (germline): KGHDR, SFDVKD. The V end lost 3 bases, the J end lost 9 bases, and 11 bases lay between the germline ends. The CDR3 reads CATSDDRSSTIYF. The DNA of the CDR3 is TGTGCCACCAGTGATGACAGGTCGAGCACCATATATTTT.

This sequence joins TRBV11-2 and TRBJ1-5; D not certain. The germline V gene has CDR1 SGHAT and CDR2 FQNNGV. The ends were cut back, 2 bases at V and 2 bases at J, with 13 bases in the middle. The CDR3 is 16 residues long. CDR3 DNA: TGTGCCAGCAGCTTACCACGGCCGGAGGGCAATCAGCCCCAGCATTTT. Translated, it gives CASSLPRPEGNQPQHF.

This chain joins TRBV7-3 and TRBJ1-2, with D possibly being TRBD1 (6 bases). V was cut by 5 bases and J by 7 bases, with 17 bases left in between. The CDR3 runs 14 residues. Germline CDR1 is SGHTA and CDR2 is FQGTGA. The CDR3 region is CASSPAGGAVGYTF. As DNA, the CDR3 is TGTGCCAGCAGCCCGGCGGGGGGGGCGGTTGGCTACACCTTC.

This clone appeared once. The chain has TRBV9 and TRBJ2-2, with TRBD2 as a possible D gene (5 bases). In germline, CDR1 is SGDLS, CDR2 YYNGEE. The CDR3 extends over 15 amino acids. Trimming left V 5 bases short and J 0 bases short, with 11 bases between. CDR3 nucleotide sequence: TGTGCCAGCAGGGTCGGGGAAACGAACACCGGGGAGCTGTTTTTT. Amino acids: CASRVGETNTGELFF.

The J gene is TRBJ1-6, the V gene TRBV5-1; the D gene is possibly TRBD1 (5 bases). V lost 2 bases and J lost 9, with 18 bases in between. The germline V gene has CDR1 SGHRS and CDR2 YFSETQ. The CDR3 has 16 residues. The DNA of the CDR3 is TGCGCCAGCAGCTTAAGACAGCAAAAAGAAGGTTCACCCCTCCACTTT. Translating gives CASSLRQQKEGSPLHF.

V is TRBV25-1 and J is TRBJ2-7; D is perhaps TRBD2 (6 bases). Germline CDR1 is MGHDK and CDR2 is SYGVNS. Deletions cut 4 bases from V and 3 bases from J, with 13 bases between. The length of the CDR3 is 14 residues. CDR3 DNA: TGTGCCAGCAGTGGGAGGGTCAGAGTCTACGAGCAGTACTTC. It codes for CASSGRVRVYEQYF.

The genes are TRBV18 and TRBJ2-3; 10 positions agree with TRBD2. The junction had 9 bases not matched to a gene; V was cut back by 4 bases and J by 2 bases. The V gene's germline CDR1 is KGHSH and CDR2 LQKENI. CDR3 length: 17 amino acids. CDR3 DNA sequence: TGTGCCAGCTCACAACGACTAGCGGGTGATCCCACAGATACGCAGTATTTT. It yields the protein CASSQRLAGDPTDTQYF.

This rearrangement joins TRBV5-1 to TRBJ2-7; D is undetermined. Germline V gives CDR1 SGHRS, CDR2 YFSETQ. The CDR3 has 13 residues. The V end was cut by 3 bases, the J end by 0 bases, with 7 bases between. CDR3 residues: CASSSRVSYEQYF. CDR3 coding DNA: TGCGCCAGCAGCTCCCGTGTCTCCTACGAGCAGTACTTC.

The CDR3 sequence is CASNPGLGFDEQFF. The CDR3 nucleotides are TGTGCCAGCAACCCGGGACTAGGGTTTGATGAGCAGTTCTTC. The chain employs TRBV5-4 and TRBJ2-1, with TRBD2 matching 8 bases. Germline CDR1 reads SGHNT; CDR2 reads YYREEE (reference sequence). Trimming removed 6 bases from V and 8 bases from J; junction bases left unmatched: 10. The CDR3 is 14 amino acids.

The chain is built from TRBV27 and TRBJ1-1; 7 nucleotides agree with TRBD1. V shed 6 bases, J shed 0 bases, and the junction held 4 bases outside the gene matches. Germline CDR1 and CDR2: MNHEY and SMNVEV (reference sequence). The length of the CDR3 is 14 residues. The CDR3 is CASRRDRVNTEAFF. The CDR3 DNA sequence: TGTGCCAGCAGACGGGACAGAGTGAACACTGAAGCTTTCTTT.

The chain employs TRBV6-5 and TRBJ2-3; D not resolved. The CDR3 runs to 13 residues. Trimming left V 7 bases short and J 0 bases short, with 8 bases between. Germline V lookup: CDR1 MNHEY, CDR2 SVGAGI. The CDR3 DNA is TGTGCCAGCACCGGGTCTAGCACAGATACGCAGTATTTT. As protein: CASTGSSTDTQYF.

This chain connects TRBV24-1 to TRBJ2-2; D remains ambiguous. The ends were cut back, 2 bases at V and 7 bases at J, with 10 bases in the middle. The V gene's germline CDR1 is KGHDR and CDR2 SFDVKD. This CDR3 spans 14 amino acids. CDR3 amino acids: CATSDSLTLGELFF. The CDR3 nucleotides are TGTGCCACCAGTGATTCACTTACTCTCGGGGAGCTGTTTTTT.

This chain uses TRBV7-2 with TRBJ2-1; the D is unclear. The CDR3 loop spans 13 amino acids. Trimming stripped 2 bases from V and 4 bases from J, with 6 bases between. Germline values: CDR1 SGHTA, CDR2 FQGNSA. CDR3 in amino acids: CASSLPFYNEQFF. In DNA form, the CDR3 reads TGTGCCAGCAGCTTACCGTTTTACAATGAGCAGTTCTTC.

This chain joins TRBV29-1 and TRBJ1-1, with D possibly being TRBD1 (6 bases). This CDR3 has 14 amino acids. V lost 1 base, J lost 3 bases, and 12 bases lay in between. Germline CDR1 is SQVTM and CDR2 is ANQGSEA. In DNA, the CDR3 is TGCAGCGTTGAAGCGAACAGGGCTTACACTGAAGCTTTCTTT. Translating gives CSVEANRAYTEAFF.